What follows describes a single T cell receptor (beta chain). Antigen unknown. The PCR contained 60 Vbeta and 13 Jbeta primers. Sequencing was performed with immunoSEQ multiplex PCR; in TCRdb, only in-frame clones are kept and a portion is missing. The sample has about 160,000 clones; 84% are singletons. The entry originates in a study of cytomegalovirus exposure and HLA in healthy donors. Study-wide points: HLA-A and HLA-B allele assignments for most subjects were reportedly predicted accurately using TCR beta sequences. Under in vitro conditions, three CMV-associated chains were confirmed as specific for CMV antigens. Reportedly, diagnosis of cytomegalovirus status by the classifier showed high specificity and sensitivity. Roughly uniform sequencing depth across donors was assumed, possibly incorrectly.

CDR1 and CDR2 from the germline V gene are LGHNA and YNFKEQ. CDR3 size: 16 residues. Trimming left V 4 bases short and J 4 bases short, with 19 bases between. Sequencing was performed on PBMCs. This clonotype was obtained from a boy aged 2-9 years in good health and CMV-seronegative. The rearrangement links TRBV4-2 to TRBJ1-2, with a possible D match to TRBD1 (6 bases). The CDR3 spells CASSRPMGAQAYGYTF. Here the CDR3 DNA reads TGTGCCAGCAGCCGGCCCATGGGGGCACAGGCCTATGGCTACACCTTC.